These 17 T cell receptor beta chains were all obtained from the same sample, sequenced in a study of breast tumors, draining lymph nodes, adjacent tissues. Samples came from axillary lymph nodes draining the breast cancer. MiXCR, run by TCRdb on the multiplex PCR reads, gives a single entry per CDR3 protein. The table records some 170,000 distinct CDR3 sequences, more than 25% of them present only once. Sequenced material: axillary lymph node tissue. The receptors were sampled from a female donor with breast cancer. Some clones in this sample may be carry-over from other donors' samples.

Points on this clonotype: At one end the junction does not follow the germline gene, possibly because of a read error. The chain has TRBV7-3 and TRBJ2-3, with TRBD2 matching over 8 bases. The CDR3 covers 15 residues. Germline CDR1 is SGHTA and CDR2 is FQGTGA. CDR3 loop: CASRRTSPATGTQYF. The CDR3 nucleotides read TGTGCCAGCAGGCGGACTAGCCCAGCCACAGGTACGCAGTATTTT.

This clonotype has at least ten counts. The CDR3 bases are TGTGCCTGGAGCCCATGGCAGGCGAACACCGGGGAGCTGTTTTTT. This encodes CAWSPWQANTGELFF. The chain uses TRBV30 and TRBJ2-2; D is unclear. V shed 3 bases and J shed 0 bases, with 11 bases lying between them. Germline V gene data show CDR1 as GTSNPN and CDR2 as SVGIG (reference sequence). The CDR3 is 15 amino acids.

This clonotype has a count of ten or more. The chain carries TRBV24-1 and TRBJ2-1; 8 bases agree with TRBD2. Germline V gene data show CDR1 as KGHDR and CDR2 as SFDVKD. V gave up 9 bases and J gave up 5 bases; unmatched junction bases: 5. The CDR3 loop spans 13 amino acids. The CDR3 sequence is CATHSGENNEQFF. The CDR3 nucleotides are TGTGCCACCCATAGCGGGGAGAACAATGAGCAGTTCTTC.

The rearrangement uses TRBV7-6 and TRBJ2-3; maybe TRBD2 (5 bases). The germline CDR1 and CDR2 sequences are SGHVS and FNYEAQ. This CDR3 spans 12 amino acids. V shed 5 bases and J shed 10 bases, with 13 bases lying between them. The CDR3 is CASSLEESAQYF. CDR3 nucleotides: TGTGCCAGCAGCCTGGAGGAGTCTGCGCAGTATTTT.

This chain connects TRBV12-3 or TRBV12-4 to TRBJ2-2, with TRBD2 identical over 14 bases. V was pared by 6 bases and J by 8 bases, with 11 bases of the junction left unmatched. The CDR3 sequence is 17 residues long. The CDR3 sequence is CASSLNQGLAGEGELFF. CDR3 sequence (DNA): TGTGCCAGCAGCCTAAACCAGGGACTAGCGGGAGAAGGGGAGCTGTTTTTT.

In the case of this clonotype: A much bigger clone sits one base away, suggesting this may be a read error. This is likely a read error, given that the CDR3 carries no conserved phenylalanine or tryptophan at its end. This chain joins TRBV6-1 and TRBJ2-1; D remains ambiguous. The CDR3 sequence is 11 residues long. With 5 bases removed from V and 5 bases from J, the gap between germline ends came to 4 bases. Germline V lookup: CDR1 MNHNS, CDR2 SASEGT. CDR3 DNA: TGTGCCAGCAGTAAGAACAATGAGCAGTTCCTC. Amino acids: CASSKNNEQFL.

This sequence joins TRBV3-1 and TRBJ1-1; D is possibly TRBD1 (6 bases). Trimming stripped 3 bases from V and 4 bases from J, with 12 bases between. CDR3 length: 14 amino acids. Germline loops: CDR1 LGHDT, CDR2 YNNKEL (reference sequence). The CDR3 nucleotides read TGTGCCAGCAGCCATTCAGGGGCCGGCACTGAAGCTTTCTTT. Its translation is CASSHSGAGTEAFF. The entire variable domain, with the rest obtained from reference TRBV3-1 and TRBJ1-1, is as follows: DTAVSQTPKYLVTQMGNDKSIKCEQNLGHDTMYWYKQDSKKFLKIMFSYNNKELIINETVPNRFSPKSPDKAHLNLHINSLELGDSAVYFCASSHSGAGTEAFFGQGTRLTVV.

This clonotype was found many times. The rearrangement links TRBV5-1 to TRBJ2-1; D is ambiguous. Germline V lookup: CDR1 SGHRS, CDR2 YFSETQ. The CDR3 is made up of 15 amino acids. V was trimmed by 2 bases and J by 0 bases, leaving 9 bases between them. CDR3 nucleotide sequence: TGCGCCAGCAGCTTTGACTGGAACTCCTACAATGAGCAGTTCTTC. As protein: CASSFDWNSYNEQFF. Combining the CDR3 with reference TRBV5-1 and TRBJ2-1 gives the whole variable domain KAGVTQTPRYLIKTRGQQVTLSCSPISGHRSVSWYQQTPGQGLQFLFEYFSETQRNKGNFPGRFSGRQFSNSRSEMNVSTLELGDSALYLCASSFDWNSYNEQFFGPGTRLTVL.

This clonotype was picked up many times. The chain is built from TRBV28 and TRBJ2-7; 7 bases map to TRBD2. The CDR3 consists of 13 residues. Germline assignment: CDR1 MDHEN and CDR2 SYDVKM. V was pared by 2 bases and J by 5 bases, with 3 bases of the junction left unmatched. The CDR3: CASSLRLAHEQYF. CDR3 sequence (DNA): TGTGCCAGCAGTTTAAGACTAGCCCACGAGCAGTACTTC.

This chain connects TRBV5-1 to TRBJ2-2, with 12 bases identical to TRBD1. The germline V gene has CDR1 SGHRS and CDR2 YFSETQ. This CDR3 has 19 amino acids. V lost 4 bases, J lost 7 bases, and 17 bases stayed unmatched. The CDR3 is CASSMGQGASSAEGGELFF. The CDR3 DNA follows: TGCGCCAGCAGCATGGGACAGGGGGCCTCCAGCGCAGAGGGCGGGGAGCTGTTTTTT.

The sample holds one count of this clonotype. The chain combines TRBV7-9 with TRBJ1-4; 9 nucleotides line up with TRBD1. The V gene end was trimmed by 1 base and the J gene end by 6 bases; junction bases not matched to a gene: 3. The CDR3 length is 15 residues. Germline V CDR1 and CDR2: SEHNR, FQNEAQ (reference sequence). The CDR3 nucleotides are TGTGCCAGCAGCTTAGGGGGGACAGGGTATGAAAAACTGTTTTTT. This codes for CASSLGGTGYEKLFF.

This clonotype appeared many times. This chain connects TRBV5-1 to TRBJ1-2, with TRBD1 as a possible D gene (5 bases). The germline V and J ends were trimmed by 0 bases and 8 bases, with 20 bases remaining between them. CDR1 is SGHRS and CDR2 is YFSETQ in the germline V gene. The CDR3 has 16 residues. CDR3 nucleotides: TGCGCCAGCAGCTTGGAGGCTGTAAGGGGTTGGTTAGGCTACACCTTC. Encoded protein: CASSLEAVRGWLGYTF.

This clonotype showed up many times. The CDR3 nucleotides are TGTGCCAGCAGCCTGGGCGGACAGTTAGATCAGCCCCAGCATTTT. It translates to CASSLGGQLDQPQHF. The chain employs TRBV5-8 and TRBJ1-5, with D maybe TRBD1 (6 bases). V lost 4 bases and J 5 bases, leaving 16 bases between the germline ends. The CDR3 is 15 residues long. Germline CDR1 reads SGHTS; CDR2 reads YDEGEE.

V gene TRBV7-3 combines with J gene TRBJ2-7; 9 nucleotides agree with TRBD2. The CDR3 is made up of 13 amino acids. V gave up 2 bases and J gave up 7 bases; unmatched junction bases: 3. Germline CDR1 reads SGHTA; CDR2 reads FQGTGA. CDR3: CASSLGSGGEQYF. As DNA, the CDR3 is TGTGCCAGCAGCTTAGGGAGCGGGGGGGAGCAGTACTTC.

This clonotype was seen ten or more times. This rearrangement joins TRBV18 to TRBJ1-4; the D is unclear. CDR1 is KGHSH and CDR2 is LQKENI in the germline V gene. Trimming pared 6 bases from V and 4 bases from J, leaving 15 bases between. The CDR3 contains 15 residues. In DNA, the CDR3 is TGTGCCAGCTCTTCTCGAAGGGCATATAATGAAAAACTGTTTTTT. Residues: CASSSRRAYNEKLFF.

In its sample, this clonotype was seen many times. This chain links TRBV24-1 with TRBJ1-3; D perhaps matches TRBD1 (6 bases). Germline V gene data show CDR1 as KGHDR and CDR2 as SFDVKD. CDR3 size: 14 residues. V lost 4 bases to trimming and J lost 8 bases, with 14 bases between them. The DNA of the CDR3 is TGTGCCACCAGTGACAGCGAGACAGGAGACACCATATATTTT. As protein: CATSDSETGDTIYF.

This clonotype was seen repeatedly, ten times or more. This chain uses TRBV30 with TRBJ2-2, with D perhaps matching TRBD1 or TRBD2 (5 bases each). In germline, CDR1 is GTSNPN, CDR2 SVGIG (reference sequence). This CDR3 comprises 12 residues. The V end was cut by 5 bases, the J end by 4 bases, with 8 bases between. This CDR3 reads CAWGGSTGELFF. For the CDR3, the DNA is TGTGCCTGGGGGGGTAGCACCGGGGAGCTGTTTTTT.